This T cell receptor beta chain came from a study of response to subunit inactivated influenza vaccine. Study-level findings and limits: The authors put forward the suggestion that each seasonal influenza vaccination may bring in only a limited number of new T cells.

This clonotype was detected a few times. Antigen: not known. TCRdb independently ran MiXCR on the RT-PCR reads; one entry per CDR3 protein. The top ten hold approximately 10% of the sample, which has 630,000 or so distinct CDR3 sequences, 15% to 17% seen once. The V gene's germline CDR1 is SGHRS and CDR2 YFSETQ. Trimming at V came to 0 bases and at J to 4 bases, leaving 3 bases not matched to a gene. This CDR3 is built from 16 residues. The TCR comes from a man aged 50-60 years who received an inactivated influenza vaccine. This chain joins TRBV5-1 and TRBJ2-6; 8 bases align to TRBD1. The specimen was PBMCs from blood, collected approximately 12 days after vaccination. CDR3: CASSLGTGRGANVLTF. The CDR3, as DNA: TGCGCCAGCAGCTTGGGGACAGGGAGAGGGGCCAACGTCCTGACTTTC.